Each of the 15 T cell receptor beta chains below was sequenced from the same sample in a study of blood T cell repertoires in COVID-19. Sequencing was performed with immunoSEQ multiplex PCR; in TCRdb, only in-frame clones are kept and a portion is missing. This table holds approximately 110,000 clones, over 70% found once. The sample consisted of peripheral blood. The origin of the receptors is a human donor in a cohort sampled during active or convalescent COVID-19.

This clone has a single count. This chain joins TRBV10-2 and TRBJ1-2; a possible D gene is TRBD1 (6 bases). Germline loops: CDR1 WSHSY, CDR2 SAAADI. CDR3 length equals 15 residues. Trimming pared 3 bases from V and 4 bases from J, leaving 15 bases between. CDR3 nucleotides: TGCGCCAGCAGTGATACGGCAGGGGACCCCTATGGCTACACCTTC. Translated, it gives CASSDTAGDPYGYTF.

The sample holds a few counts of this clone. V gene TRBV11-2 combines with J gene TRBJ2-6; tentative D call: TRBD1 (5 bases). Germline V gene data show CDR1 as SGHAT and CDR2 as FQNNGV. With 4 bases removed from V and 0 bases from J, the gap between germline ends came to 10 bases. This CDR3 spans 16 amino acids. CDR3 sequence: CASSWTDISGANVLTF. In DNA form, the CDR3 reads TGTGCCAGCAGCTGGACGGACATCTCTGGGGCCAACGTCCTGACTTTC.

The gene calls are TRBV19 and TRBJ2-1; TRBD2 agrees at 15 bases. Germline assignment: CDR1 LNHDA and CDR2 SQIVND (reference sequence). Trimming cost V 6 bases and J 7 bases; bases outside gene matches: 7. The CDR3 extends over 16 amino acids. The CDR3 nucleotides read TGTGCCAGTAGCCCACGGACTAGCGGGGGGGCTAATGAGCAGTTCTTC. Its translation is CASSPRTSGGANEQFF.

The J gene is TRBJ1-2, the V gene TRBV27, with TRBD1 identical over 8 bases. Trimming at V came to 8 bases and at J to 6 bases, leaving 11 bases not matched to a gene. This CDR3 has 14 amino acids. Per germline, CDR1 MNHEY and CDR2 SMNVEV (reference sequence). Here the CDR3 reads CASALGRGQDGYTF. The CDR3 DNA reads as TGTGCCAGCGCCCTGGGCAGGGGGCAAGATGGCTACACCTTC.

The chain joins TRBV5-8 to TRBJ2-1, with 15 positions matching TRBD2. The CDR3 runs 17 residues. Trimming took 4 bases from V and 6 from J; bases not matched to a gene: 8. Germline CDR1 is SGHTS and CDR2 is YDEGEE. The CDR3 DNA reads as TGTGCCAGCAGCCCGGGACTAGCGGGGGGAGTCGGCAATGAGCAGTTCTTC. Translation: CASSPGLAGGVGNEQFF.

The J gene is TRBJ2-5, the V gene TRBV10-2, with D uncertain. Looked up from germline, CDR1 is WSHSY and CDR2 is SAAADI. This CDR3 is 14 amino acids long. With 5 bases removed from V and 0 bases from J, the gap between germline ends came to 10 bases. CDR3 residues: CASSNSLYQETQYF. The CDR3 region has the DNA TGCGCCAGCAGTAACAGCCTGTACCAAGAGACCCAGTACTTC.

This chain uses TRBV5-6 with TRBJ1-1; 10 positions agree with TRBD1. The germline CDR1 and CDR2 sequences are SGHDT and YYEEEE. J gave up 4 bases and V 3 bases, and 3 bases lay outside the gene matches. This CDR3 region has 14 residues. The CDR3 is CASSYGDRGTEAFF. CDR3 DNA sequence: TGTGCCAGCAGCTACGGGGACAGGGGCACTGAAGCTTTCTTT. The full variable domain, in which reference TRBV5-6 and TRBJ1-1 provide the parts outside the CDR3, is DAGVTQSPTHLIKTRGQQVTLRCSPKSGHDTVSWYQQALGQGPQFIFQYYEEEERQRGNFPDRFSGHQFPNYSSELNVNALLLGDSALYLCASSYGDRGTEAFFGQGTRLTVV.

The chain uses TRBV4-2 and TRBJ1-1; 9 bases are shared with TRBD1. The V gene end was trimmed by 4 bases and the J gene end by 3 bases; junction bases not matched to a gene: 3. CDR3 length equals 14 residues. In germline, CDR1 is LGHNA, CDR2 YNFKEQ. The CDR3 region has the DNA TGTGCCAGCAGCCCCGACAGGGGGGACACTGAAGCTTTCTTT. Its protein product is CASSPDRGDTEAFF.

The V and J genes are TRBV28 and TRBJ2-7; TRBD2 matches at 11 bases. V lost 11 bases to trimming and J lost 7 bases; unmatched junction nucleotides: 13. Germline-derived CDR1 and CDR2 are MDHEN and SYDVKM. This CDR3 is built from 14 residues. CDR3 amino acids: CASQGSGGAREQYF. The DNA for the CDR3 is TGTGCCTCCCAGGGTAGCGGGGGGGCTAGGGAGCAGTACTTC.

This rearrangement joins TRBV5-5 to TRBJ1-4; D is perhaps TRBD1 (6 bases). CDR3 length equals 15 residues. Germline V lookup: CDR1 SGHKS, CDR2 YYEKEE (reference sequence). V lost 4 bases and J lost 0, with 10 bases in between. The CDR3 reads CASSREGATNEKLFF. CDR3 in DNA: TGTGCCAGCAGCAGAGAGGGGGCAACTAATGAAAAACTGTTTTTT.

V gene TRBV11-2 combines with J gene TRBJ2-6; D is unresolved. Germline loops: CDR1 SGHAT, CDR2 FQNNGV. This CDR3 is 19 amino acids long. V lost 4 bases to trimming and J lost 0 bases, with 19 bases between them. The CDR3 DNA reads TGTGCCAGCAGCTCATTAGGTCGGTACAACTACTCTGGGGCCAACGTCCTGACTTTC. This gives the protein CASSSLGRYNYSGANVLTF.

The chain joins TRBV2 to TRBJ2-3, with 7 bases matching TRBD1. V lost 6 bases to trimming and J lost 3 bases; unmatched junction nucleotides: 9. The length of the CDR3 is 15 residues. The germline V gene encodes CDR1 SNHLY and CDR2 FYNNEI. CDR3 sequence: CASSPDRVVTDTQYF. Here the CDR3 DNA reads TGTGCCAGCAGCCCTGACAGGGTTGTTACAGATACGCAGTATTTT.

The V gene is TRBV29-1, the J gene TRBJ1-2; weak D call: TRBD1 (5 bases). V lost 1 base to trimming and J lost 8 bases, with 11 bases between them. The germline V gene has CDR1 SQVTM and CDR2 ANQGSEA. The CDR3 is made up of 12 amino acids. CDR3 nucleotide sequence: TGCAGCGTTGAAGGTCAGGGCCGGGGCTACACCTTC. It specifies CSVEGQGRGYTF.

On this clone itself: One end of the junction is discordant with germline, which a read error may explain. In the same sample, other DNA sequences code for this CDR3. The genes are TRBV28 and TRBJ1-5; 8 bases fit TRBD1. The length of the CDR3 is 16 residues. The germline V gene encodes CDR1 MDHEN and CDR2 SYDVKM. CDR3 region: CASTLGTGYSNQPQHF. For the CDR3, the DNA is TGTGCCAGCACTTTAGGGACAGGATATAGCAATCAGCCCCAGCATTTT.

This clone was seen a few times. This chain links TRBV28 with TRBJ2-1; 11 positions match TRBD2. The CDR3 runs to 16 residues. V was pared by 6 bases and J by 3 bases, with 7 bases of the junction left unmatched. Germline CDR1 reads MDHEN; CDR2 reads SYDVKM. CDR3 protein: CASSRLAGNGYNEQFF. CDR3 nucleotide sequence: TGTGCCAGCAGCCGACTAGCGGGAAATGGCTACAATGAGCAGTTCTTC.